The rows below give T cell receptor beta chains drawn from one sample of a study of vaccination effects on CD4 cells after COVID-19. These receptors have no identified antigens. Some clones are missing from TCRdb's copy, which holds only in-frame ones; the method was immunoSEQ multiplex PCR. This sample carries 40,000 to 50,000 clones, 65% to 80% of them seen once, and the ten largest clones take approximately 2.8%. The material sequenced was CD4+ T cells from PBMCs cultured with HCoV-NL63 spike peptides, taken before COVID-19 vaccination. Receptors were obtained from a human donor who received a COVID-19 vaccine. Both conserved end residues are part of each CDR3. D genes are given only for firm matches. Part of the rows lack a size; the others show once, few, many or a class for expanded clones.

cdr3_aa cdr3_nt j_call d_call v_call clone_size
CASSYSSRLTNEKLFF TGTGCCAGCAGTTACTCGAGTCGACTCACTAATGAAAAACTGTTTTTT TRBJ1-4 . TRBV6-5 few
CASSLYSGGASNIQYF TGTGCCAGCAGTCTATATAGCGGGGGGGCCTCAAACATTCAGTACTTC TRBJ2-4 TRBD2 TRBV27 .
CASSERGGQPQHF TGTGCCAGCAGTGAAAGGGGGGGTCAGCCCCAGCATTTT TRBJ1-5 . TRBV2 .
CASKEAGIYGYTF TGTGCCAGTAAAGAAGCCGGAATCTATGGCTACACCTTC TRBJ1-2 . TRBV19 .
CASSQDQYGSNQPQHF TGCGCCAGCAGCCAAGACCAGTACGGTAGCAATCAGCCCCAGCATTTT TRBJ1-5 . TRBV4-1 few
CASSPWDSRSSGANVLTF TGTGCCAGCTCACCCTGGGACAGCCGTAGCTCTGGGGCCAACGTCCTGACTTTC TRBJ2-6 TRBD1 TRBV18 once
CASSLTTETQYF TGTGCCAGCAGCTTAACGACGGAGACCCAGTACTTC TRBJ2-5 . TRBV7-3 .
CASRPGPLSSTDTQYF TGCGCCAGCAGGCCAGGCCCACTGTCTAGCACAGATACGCAGTATTTT TRBJ2-3 . TRBV4-1 .
CASSANRGHESNQPQHF TGTGCCAGCAGCGCCAACAGGGGGCACGAGAGCAATCAGCCCCAGCATTTT TRBJ1-5 TRBD1 TRBV5-8 few
CASSSDRNSYNSPLHF TGCGCCAGCAGCTCGGACAGGAACTCCTATAATTCACCCCTCCACTTT TRBJ1-6 TRBD1 TRBV5-1 .
CAWSSPRLDSPLHF TGTGCCTGGAGTTCCCCCCGTTTGGATTCACCCCTCCACTTT TRBJ1-6 . TRBV30 few
CASSYWRGETQYF TGTGCCAGCAGTTACTGGCGGGGAGAGACCCAGTACTTC TRBJ2-5 . TRBV6-5 .
CASSEFEWGHEQFF TGTGCCAGCAGTGAATTCGAGTGGGGCCATGAGCAGTTCTTC TRBJ2-1 . TRBV25-1 .
CASSLGDQTVSGNTIYF TGCGCCAGCAGCTTGGGGGATCAGACAGTCTCTGGAAACACCATATATTTT TRBJ1-3 . TRBV5-1 .
CASSFSGTTNTEAFF TGTGCCAGCAGCTTTTCAGGAACAACGAACACTGAAGCTTTCTTT TRBJ1-1 . TRBV7-9 .
CASSGRVTEAFF TGTGCCAGCAGTGGAAGGGTCACTGAAGCTTTCTTT TRBJ1-1 . TRBV2 few
CASRPLGPANEKLFF TGTGCCAGCAGACCCCTGGGGCCGGCTAATGAAAAACTGTTTTTT TRBJ1-4 . TRBV28 .
CASSQAQGTGDPLYGYTF TGCGCCAGCAGCCAAGCCCAGGGGACAGGGGACCCCCTCTATGGCTACACCTTC TRBJ1-2 TRBD1 TRBV4-1 .
CASSRVAASYNEQFF TGTGCCAGCAGCAGGGTAGCGGCCTCCTACAATGAGCAGTTCTTC TRBJ2-1 . TRBV7-3 .
CASSQDIGWVSPLHF TGCGCCAGCAGCCAAGATATAGGGTGGGTTTCACCCCTCCACTTT TRBJ1-6 . TRBV4-3 .
CASQRGGGDTQYF TGTGCCAGCCAGCGGGGGGGCGGAGATACGCAGTATTTT TRBJ2-3 TRBD2 TRBV19 .
CASSKTRDTQYF TGTGCCAGCAGTAAGACGAGAGATACGCAGTATTTT TRBJ2-3 . TRBV2 .
CATGTGTYYQPQHF TGTGCCACCGGAACCGGGACGTATTATCAGCCCCAGCATTTT TRBJ1-5 . TRBV24-1 .
CASNRVANTEAFF TGTGCCAGCAACCGGGTGGCGAACACTGAAGCTTTCTTT TRBJ1-1 . TRBV6-5 .
CASRATGFSNQPQHF TGTGCCAGCAGAGCGACAGGGTTTAGCAATCAGCCCCAGCATTTT TRBJ1-5 TRBD1 TRBV6-5 .
CAISPGRDQPQHF TGTGCCATCAGCCCCGGACGGGATCAGCCCCAGCATTTT TRBJ1-5 . TRBV10-3 .
CASSVRSGGTTGELFF TGTGCCAGCAGCGTACGTAGCGGGGGAACGACCGGGGAGCTGTTTTTT TRBJ2-2 TRBD2 TRBV9 few
CASSQLGQGNEKLFF TGCGCCAGCAGCCAGCTGGGACAGGGGAATGAAAAACTGTTTTTT TRBJ1-4 TRBD1 TRBV4-1 few
CATRDRGVLDEQFF TGTGCCACCAGGGACAGGGGGGTTTTGGATGAGCAGTTCTTC TRBJ2-1 TRBD1 TRBV24-1 .
CASGREGSYNEQFF TGTGCCAGCGGCCGGGAGGGTTCCTACAATGAGCAGTTCTTC TRBJ2-1 TRBD2 TRBV3-1/TRBV3-2 .
CASSYGSSNQPQHF TGTGCCAGCAGTTACGGCAGTAGCAATCAGCCCCAGCATTTT TRBJ1-5 . TRBV6-2/TRBV6-3 .
CASSLEAGGTWRSRETQYF TGTGCCAGCAGCTTGGAAGCGGGGGGCACATGGAGGTCGCGAGAGACCCAGTACTTC TRBJ2-5 TRBD2 TRBV5-5 .
CASSPPGGRASNQPQHF TGTGCCAGCTCACCACCGGGAGGCAGGGCTAGCAATCAGCCCCAGCATTTT TRBJ1-5 . TRBV18 .
CASNKDSATNEKLFF TGTGCCAGTAATAAGGACAGCGCAACTAATGAAAAACTGTTTTTT TRBJ1-4 . TRBV19 .
CASSLVNTEAFF TGCGCCAGCAGCTTGGTTAACACTGAAGCTTTCTTT TRBJ1-1 . TRBV5-1 .
CASSQEKTSGGLYAKETQYF TGTGCCAGCAGCCAAGAAAAGACTAGCGGGGGCCTGTACGCGAAAGAGACCCAGTACTTC TRBJ2-5 TRBD2 TRBV4-2 .
CASRSERTAMNTEAFF TGTGCAAGTCGCTCCGAACGGACAGCTATGAACACTGAAGCTTTCTTT TRBJ1-1 . TRBV12-2 .
CASSSLRGREPQHF TGTGCCAGCAGTTCCTTAAGGGGCAGGGAGCCCCAGCATTTT TRBJ1-5 . TRBV2 .
CASSSQTYYNEQFF TGTGCCAGCAGCTCCCAGACCTACTACAATGAGCAGTTCTTC TRBJ2-1 . TRBV13 .
CASSYFKGNSPLHF TGTGCCAGCAGTTACTTCAAGGGAAATTCACCCCTCCACTTT TRBJ1-6 . TRBV6-5 .
CARSLGSGNTIYF TGTGCCAGAAGCTTGGGTTCTGGAAACACCATATATTTT TRBJ1-3 . TRBV5-3 .
CASSVAGTGAYNEQFF TGTGCCAGCAGTGTCGCCGGGACAGGGGCTTACAATGAGCAGTTCTTC TRBJ2-1 TRBD1 TRBV6-1 .
CASSNEGRRVGRSNSPLHF TGTGCCAGCAGCAATGAGGGACGGCGGGTAGGTCGTTCTAATTCACCCCTCCACTTT TRBJ1-6 . TRBV21-1 .
CASSLNRDLTEAFF TGTGCCAGCAGCTTAAATAGGGATCTGACTGAAGCTTTCTTT TRBJ1-1 . TRBV7-3 .
CTSSPISLGETQYF TGCACCAGCAGCCCGATATCTCTAGGGGAGACCCAGTACTTC TRBJ2-5 . TRBV1 .